Following are 22 T cell receptor beta chains from one sample sequenced in a study of beta chain features in type 1 diabetes. Every isolated RNA sample was fully reverse transcribed, so sequencing captured expressed TCRB transcripts. Sequenced by immunoSEQ multiplex PCR; TCRdb stores in-frame clones only, minus some. The sample consists of about 320,000 clones, 12% to 15% of them appearing once. Specimen: central memory CD4+ T cells from blood. The source is a man younger than 45 in good health.

CDR3 in amino acids: CASSSLGGTGELFF. The DNA of the CDR3 is TGTGCCAGCAGCTCGTTGGGGGGCACCGGGGAGCTGTTTTTT. This chain links TRBV5-4 with TRBJ2-2; tentatively, D is TRBD2 (6 bases). Trimming took off 3 bases at V and 4 bases at J, with 10 bases between the two ends. The CDR3 is made up of 14 amino acids. Germline CDR1 is SGHNT and CDR2 is YYREEE (reference sequence).

This clone was counted a few times. This sequence joins TRBV5-1 and TRBJ1-6, with D unclear. The CDR3 sequence is 13 residues long. Germline values: CDR1 SGHRS, CDR2 YFSETQ. Trimming cost V 2 bases and J 7 bases, with 7 bases left between them. CDR3 sequence reads: CASSLADNSPLHF. DNA of the CDR3: TGCGCCAGCAGCTTAGCGGACAATTCACCCCTCCACTTT. Variable domain in full (rest from reference TRBV5-1 and TRBJ1-6): KAGVTQTPRYLIKTRGQQVTLSCSPISGHRSVSWYQQTPGQGLQFLFEYFSETQRNKGNFPGRFSGRQFSNSRSEMNVSTLELGDSALYLCASSLADNSPLHFGNGTRLTVT.

This clone was seen only a few times. The chain employs TRBV4-2 and TRBJ2-1; 10 nucleotides match TRBD2. The CDR3 contains 15 residues. CDR1 LGHNA and CDR2 YNFKEQ come from the germline V gene. V shed 4 bases, J shed 6 bases, and the junction held 6 bases outside the gene matches. The CDR3: CASSPNSGRFNEQFF. The CDR3 nucleotides read TGTGCCAGCAGCCCAAATAGCGGGAGGTTCAATGAGCAGTTCTTC.

This clone appeared many times. The rearrangement uses TRBV10-3 and TRBJ2-1; 7 bases map to TRBD2. With V trimmed by 1 base and J by 9 bases, 9 bases remained unmatched. The CDR3 consists of 15 residues. The V gene's germline CDR1 is ENHRY and CDR2 SYGVKD. CDR3 nucleotides: TGTGCCATCAGTGAGTTTATACGGGAGGAGGTTGAGCAGTTCTTC. The encoded protein is CAISEFIREEVEQFF.

In regard to this clone: This clone may be a read error of a much larger clone one base away. The gene calls are TRBV7-6 and TRBJ2-2; no firm D call. The V gene lost 5 bases and the J gene lost 1 base, with 2 bases spanning the gap. Per the germline V gene, CDR1 is SGHVS and CDR2 is FNYEAQ. The CDR3 runs to 12 residues. The CDR3 spells CASSVNTGELFF. The CDR3 region has the DNA TGTGCCAGCAGCGTGAACACCGGGGAGCTGTTTTTT.

This sequence joins TRBV7-2 and TRBJ1-2; 8 positions match TRBD1. The CDR3 runs 16 residues. The J segment lost 7 bases and the V segment lost 1 base, leaving 11 bases of the junction unmatched. Germline lookup yields CDR1 SGHTA and CDR2 FQGNSA. This CDR3 reads CASSLVQGAIVVGYTF. CDR3 bases: TGTGCCAGCAGCTTAGTTCAGGGGGCGATAGTAGTTGGCTACACCTTC.

The J gene is TRBJ2-3, the V gene TRBV11-3; no clear D gene. V gave up 3 bases and J gave up 4 bases, with 8 bases separating them. Germline V CDR1 and CDR2: SGHNT, YENEEA. This CDR3 has 13 residues. The CDR3 DNA reads TGTGCCAGCAGCTTCTCTAGTGCAGATACGCAGTATTTT. It translates to CASSFSSADTQYF.

This chain links TRBV7-9 with TRBJ2-5, with a weak D call TRBD2 (6 bases). This CDR3 has 15 amino acids. Germline V lookup: CDR1 SEHNR, CDR2 FQNEAQ (reference sequence). Trimming took 5 bases from V and 5 from J, leaving 18 bases between them. CDR3 protein: CASSLKGGQWETQYF. The CDR3 DNA sequence: TGTGCCAGCAGCCTCAAAGGAGGGCAATGGGAGACCCAGTACTTC.

In this sample, this clone turned up many times. The genes are TRBV18 and TRBJ2-2; perhaps D is TRBD1 or TRBD2 (6 bases each). With 3 bases removed from V and 3 bases from J, the gap between germline ends came to 11 bases. Germline CDR1 reads KGHSH; CDR2 reads LQKENI. The CDR3 sequence is 15 residues long. The CDR3 DNA is TGTGCCAGCTCACCGACGGGGGCGGACACCGGGGAGCTGTTTTTT. It encodes CASSPTGADTGELFF.

V and J are TRBV25-1 and TRBJ1-4; D unresolved. Trimming stripped 6 bases from V and 7 bases from J, with 12 bases between. The CDR3 covers 13 residues. Germline V gene lookup returns CDR1 MGHDK and CDR2 SYGVNS. The chain's CDR3 is CASRALRGEKLFF. The DNA of the CDR3 is TGTGCCAGCAGGGCCTTACGGGGTGAAAAACTGTTTTTT.

DNA for the CDR3: TGTGCCAGCAGCGATCGGGGTAGCTCCTACAATGAGCAGTTCTTC. This gives the protein CASSDRGSSYNEQFF. This chain connects TRBV6-5 to TRBJ2-1; weak D call: TRBD2 (5 bases). V dropped 6 bases and J dropped 0 bases, with 12 bases sitting between them. CDR3 length: 15 residues. Looked up from germline, CDR1 is MNHEY and CDR2 is SVGAGI.

The V call is TRBV7-2, the J call TRBJ1-1; weak D call: TRBD1 (5 bases). The CDR3 has 14 amino acids. V shed 4 bases and J shed 1 base, with 10 bases lying between them. Germline V CDR1 and CDR2: SGHTA, FQGNSA. For the CDR3, the DNA is TGTGCCAGCAGCTCAGGACAAGCGAACACTGAAGCTTTCTTT. This codes for CASSSGQANTEAFF.

Only a few counts were recorded for this clone. J is TRBJ2-1 and V is TRBV4-3, with D uncertain. V lost 0 bases to trimming and J lost 0 bases, with 9 bases between them. This CDR3 is built from 16 residues. Germline V lookup: CDR1 LGHNA, CDR2 YSLEER. CDR3 bases: TGCGCCAGCAGCCAAGATCTAAAGAGCTCCTACAATGAGCAGTTCTTC. Translation gives CASSQDLKSSYNEQFF.

The chain recombines TRBV7-8 with TRBJ1-1; D possibly corresponds to TRBD1 (6 bases). This CDR3 region has 14 residues. The germline V gene encodes CDR1 SGHVS and CDR2 FQNEAQ. Trimming cost V 4 bases and J 4 bases, with 13 bases left between them. CDR3 DNA: TGTGCCAGCAGCTCGCCAGGGGAGGGCACTGAAGCTTTCTTT. Its protein product is CASSSPGEGTEAFF.

Only a few counts were recorded for this clone. Other DNA sequences in this specimen translate into the identical CDR3. V and J are TRBV28 and TRBJ2-3; D may be TRBD2 (5 bases). The CDR3 is made up of 13 amino acids. Germline V CDR1 and CDR2: MDHEN, SYDVKM. V lost 11 bases and J 3 bases, leaving 15 bases between the germline ends. The CDR3 DNA reads TGTGCCGGCCGGGATAGTCGTACAGATACGCAGTATTTT. Its protein is CAGRDSRTDTQYF.

There are a few counts of this clone. The chain carries TRBV30 and TRBJ2-4, with D uncertain. CDR1 is GTSNPN, CDR2 SVGIG, per germline (reference sequence). The germline V and J ends were trimmed by 4 bases and 0 bases, with 1 base remaining between them. The CDR3 is 11 amino acids. The CDR3 is CAWIAKNIQYF. CDR3 sequence (DNA): TGTGCCTGGATAGCCAAAAACATTCAGTACTTC.

The J gene is TRBJ2-3, the V gene TRBV7-8, with D possibly matching TRBD1 (6 bases). This CDR3 region has 13 residues. Per germline, CDR1 SGHVS and CDR2 FQNEAQ. V dropped 5 bases and J dropped 6 bases, with 12 bases sitting between them. As DNA, the CDR3 is TGTGCCAGCAGCACCGGACAGTTCGATACGCAGTATTTT. Translating gives CASSTGQFDTQYF.

This clone was detected only a few times. The rearrangement links TRBV25-1 to TRBJ1-1; D may be TRBD1 (5 bases). CDR1 is MGHDK, CDR2 SYGVNS, per germline. V lost 1 base and J 3 bases, leaving 18 bases between the germline ends. The CDR3 has 17 residues. The CDR3 DNA is TGTGCCAGCAGTGAATCGGGTGACAGAGGGAGGGACACTGAAGCTTTCTTT. It codes for CASSESGDRGRDTEAFF.

This clone was seen a few times. The genes are TRBV5-1 and TRBJ2-3; perhaps TRBD2 as D (6 bases). The CDR3 runs to 16 residues. The germline V gene encodes CDR1 SGHRS and CDR2 YFSETQ. The V end was cut by 4 bases, the J end by 0 bases, with 15 bases between. The CDR3 DNA reads TGCGCCAGCAGCCAGGGACTCCAAATTAGCACAGATACGCAGTATTTT. Amino acid sequence: CASSQGLQISTDTQYF.

This sequence joins TRBV9 and TRBJ2-1, with 7 bases lining up with TRBD2. The germline V gene has CDR1 SGDLS and CDR2 YYNGEE. The CDR3 is 17 amino acids. Germline trimming cut 0 bases from V and 0 bases from J; bases unmatched to any gene: 6. The CDR3 DNA is TGTGCCAGCAGCGTAGAGGGCGGGGGAAGCTCCTACAATGAGCAGTTCTTC. Translation: CASSVEGGGSSYNEQFF.

V gene TRBV10-1 combines with J gene TRBJ2-1; D perhaps matches TRBD1 (5 bases). CDR3 length: 13 residues. V gave up 4 bases and J gave up 6 bases, with 10 bases separating them. Per germline, CDR1 WNHNN and CDR2 SYGVQD (reference sequence). CDR3 region: CASSAPTVNEQFF. In DNA, the CDR3 is TGCGCCAGCAGTGCCCCGACAGTCAATGAGCAGTTCTTC.

The rearrangement uses TRBV5-6 and TRBJ2-7; D not certain. There are 12 residues in the CDR3. Germline CDR1 and CDR2: SGHDT and YYEEEE. V lost 5 bases, J lost 6 bases, and 12 bases lay in between. CDR3 residues: CASRTPLGEQYV. CDR3 coding DNA: TGTGCCAGCAGGACACCACTGGGCGAGCAGTACGTC.